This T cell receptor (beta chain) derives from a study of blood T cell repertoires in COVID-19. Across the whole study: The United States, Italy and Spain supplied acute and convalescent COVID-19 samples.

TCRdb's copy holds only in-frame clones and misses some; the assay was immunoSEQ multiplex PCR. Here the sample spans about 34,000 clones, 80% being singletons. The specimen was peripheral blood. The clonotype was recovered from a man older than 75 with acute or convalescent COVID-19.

The CDR3 region is CASSISRGNQPQHF. As DNA, the CDR3 is TGTGCCAGTAGTATTTCCCGCGGAAATCAGCCCCAGCATTTT. The chain links TRBV19 to TRBJ1-5, with D uncertain. Germline V lookup: CDR1 LNHDA, CDR2 SQIVND (reference sequence). With 3 bases removed from V and 4 bases from J, the gap between germline ends came to 10 bases. The CDR3 consists of 14 residues.